This section outlines one TCR beta chain sequence together with its context. Its antigen remains unknown. Other autoimmune diseases, uncontrolled infections, pregnancy or lactation excluded patients from enrollment. Clinical symptoms, serum thyroxine, TRAb, thyroid ultrasound and orbital computed tomography were relied on for diagnosis. CDR1 SGHVS and CDR2 FQNEAQ come from the germline V gene. The CDR3 runs 15 residues. V lost 4 bases to trimming and J lost 6 bases; unmatched junction nucleotides: 12. This specimen belongs to a study of Graves' ophthalmopathy and Graves' hyperthyroidism. Study conclusions and caveats: Blood also held most thyroid clonotypes expanded above 0.001 frequency. Ophthalmopathy progression was predicted with approximately 68% sensitivity and approximately 72% specificity.

RNA transcripts were the template, and TCR beta CDR3 regions were amplified from them. After a first-round RT-PCR with HTBI primers, a second-round multiplex PCR was run. Using its own MiXCR run on the multiplex PCR reads, TCRdb lists one record per CDR3 protein. The sample holds fewer than 650,000 distinct CDR3 sequences, 22% seen once. This clonotype originated in a woman between 18 and 29 years old with stable Graves' hyperthyroidism. Some clones in this sample may be carry-over from other donors' samples. The sample was peripheral blood. The V gene is TRBV7-8, the J gene TRBJ2-7; 7 bases agree with TRBD1. The CDR3 sequence: CASSSTGTEGLEQYF. The CDR3 DNA sequence: TGTGCCAGCAGCTCTACCGGGACAGAGGGCCTCGAGCAGTACTTC.